Below, 23 T cell receptor beta chains from the same sample are listed, as sequenced in a study of blood T cell repertoires in COVID-19. Method: immunoSEQ multiplex PCR; TCRdb's copy keeps in-frame clones and lacks some. Counted here are about 180,000 clones, around 86% occurring once; the ten biggest clones make up over 7.5%. Sequenced sample: PBMCs or T cells enriched from blood (not recorded which). These receptors came from a woman aged 25 to 45 who had recovered from COVID-19.

The chain has TRBV9 and TRBJ2-5; 7 positions agree with TRBD2. Germline assignment: CDR1 SGDLS and CDR2 YYNGEE. V gave up 3 bases and J gave up 2 bases; unmatched junction bases: 7. There are 15 residues in the CDR3. CDR3 loop: CASSETGLPQETQYF. CDR3 sequence (DNA): TGTGCCAGCAGCGAGACGGGACTACCTCAAGAGACCCAGTACTTC.

The chain carries TRBV5-4 and TRBJ2-7; tentative D call: TRBD1 (5 bases). The CDR3 covers 13 residues. Germline CDR1 is SGHNT and CDR2 is YYREEE (reference sequence). Trimming stripped 2 bases from V and 5 bases from J, with 11 bases between. The CDR3 DNA sequence: TGTGCCAGCAGCTTCCCCACAGGTAACGAGCAGTACTTC. Amino acid sequence: CASSFPTGNEQYF.

This clone was detected once. The chain combines TRBV7-3 with TRBJ2-1, with TRBD1 matching over 7 bases. V trimming: 4 bases; J trimming: 1 base; junction bases outside the gene matches: 4. The CDR3 sequence is 15 residues long. Germline V lookup: CDR1 SGHTA, CDR2 FQGTGA. This CDR3 is CASSSTGSSYNEQFF. CDR3 DNA sequence: TGTGCCAGCAGCTCGACAGGGTCGTCCTACAATGAGCAGTTCTTC.

The CDR3 region has the DNA TGCAGTGCTAGTGTGGGCTCACCCCTCCACTTT. It codes for CSASVGSPLHF. V gene TRBV20-1 combines with J gene TRBJ1-6; D gene uncertain. The V gene lost 3 bases and the J gene lost 10 bases, with 7 bases spanning the gap. The germline gives CDR1 DFQATT, CDR2 SNEGSKA (reference sequence). The CDR3 contains 11 residues.

In this sample, this clone turned up a few times. V gene TRBV12-5 combines with J gene TRBJ2-5; TRBD2 matches 7 bases. Germline-derived CDR1 and CDR2 are LGHNT and FRNRAP. V gave up 6 bases and J gave up 4 bases; unmatched junction bases: 11. The CDR3 loop spans 15 amino acids. CDR3 nucleotide sequence: TGTGCTAGTGGCCGCAGCGGGACTCTGGGAGAGACCCAGTACTTC. It codes for CASGRSGTLGETQYF.

This clone was detected a few times. The genes are TRBV29-1 and TRBJ1-5, with a weak D call TRBD1 (5 bases). This CDR3 region has 13 residues. The germline V and J ends were trimmed by 4 bases and 4 bases, with 11 bases remaining between them. Germline loops: CDR1 SQVTM, CDR2 ANQGSEA. CDR3 sequence: CSVGGDGNQPQHF. The CDR3 DNA reads TGCAGCGTTGGGGGGGATGGGAATCAGCCCCAGCATTTT.

The genes are TRBV28 and TRBJ2-7; TRBD2 aligns across 7 bases. The junction had 2 bases not matched to a gene; V was cut back by 2 bases and J by 4 bases. In germline, CDR1 is MDHEN, CDR2 SYDVKM. The CDR3 loop spans 13 amino acids. CDR3 in amino acids: CASSLPGGYEQYF. Written as DNA, the CDR3 is TGTGCCAGCAGTTTACCGGGGGGTTACGAGCAGTACTTC.

This clone was seen many times. Here the CDR3 DNA reads TGTGCCAGCAGCATCGGGACTAGCGGGAGCGGGGAGCTGTTTTTT. Protein sequence: CASSIGTSGSGELFF. The J gene is TRBJ2-2, the V gene TRBV5-4, with 14 bases matching TRBD2. The V segment lost 4 bases and the J segment 7 bases; nucleotides outside the gene matches: 3. Germline V gives CDR1 SGHNT, CDR2 YYREEE (reference sequence). This CDR3 contains 15 residues.

The rearrangement links TRBV13 to TRBJ2-3, with 7 bases matching TRBD1. V dropped 10 bases and J dropped 3; count of bases not matched to a gene: 4. The CDR3 spans 12 residues. The germline gives CDR1 PRHDT, CDR2 FYEKMQ (reference sequence). CDR3 bases: TGTGCCACCCAACAGGGGACAGATACGCAGTATTTT. This codes for CATQQGTDTQYF.

The chain is built from TRBV10-3 and TRBJ2-2; D uncertain. The CDR3 extends over 11 amino acids. The ends were cut back, 6 bases at V and 5 bases at J, with 4 bases in the middle. Germline V lookup: CDR1 ENHRY, CDR2 SYGVKD. The CDR3 DNA is TGTGCCATCAGGTCAACCGGGGAGCTGTTTTTT. This translates into CAIRSTGELFF.

The chain employs TRBV28 and TRBJ2-2, with unresolved D. CDR3 length equals 13 residues. Germline V CDR1 and CDR2: MDHEN, SYDVKM. The germline V and J ends were trimmed by 5 bases and 6 bases, with 10 bases remaining between them. CDR3 DNA: TGTGCCAGCAGTCCACCCGAGGCCGGGGAGCTGTTTTTT. Its protein is CASSPPEAGELFF.

The V and J genes are TRBV6-1 and TRBJ2-2, with TRBD2 matching 8 bases. Losses at the gene ends were 2 bases for V and 7 bases for J; bases not matched to a gene: 3. The V gene's germline CDR1 is MNHNS and CDR2 SASEGT. CDR3 size: 14 residues. CDR3 nucleotides: TGTGCCAGCAGTGAAACGGGGGGGAGCGGGGAGCTGTTTTTT. Residues: CASSETGGSGELFF.

The chain employs TRBV24-1 and TRBJ2-1; 8 bases fit TRBD1. CDR1 and CDR2 from the germline V gene are KGHDR and SFDVKD. With 4 bases clipped from V and 7 bases from J, the junction kept 8 bases outside the gene matches. CDR3 size: 15 residues. The CDR3 is CATSDTGRDRNEQFF. DNA of the CDR3: TGTGCCACCAGTGACACGGGACGGGACAGGAATGAGCAGTTCTTC.

The chain recombines TRBV27 with TRBJ1-6; 7 nucleotides line up with TRBD1. There are 16 residues in the CDR3. From germline, CDR1 is MNHEY and CDR2 SMNVEV (reference sequence). V lost 3 bases and J lost 9; bases outside the gene matches: 11. CDR3: CASSFQDRSRGSPLHF. The CDR3 DNA is TGTGCCAGCAGTTTCCAGGACAGGTCTCGGGGTTCACCCCTCCACTTT.

This sequence joins TRBV28 and TRBJ1-2, with no clear D. The CDR3 contains 14 residues. The germline V gene has CDR1 MDHEN and CDR2 SYDVKM. Trimming took off 3 bases at V and 2 bases at J, with 10 bases between the two ends. The CDR3 loop reads CASSFLGLNYGYTF. CDR3 bases: TGTGCCAGCAGTTTTCTAGGCTTAAACTATGGCTACACCTTC.

The chain recombines TRBV9 with TRBJ1-1; D is unclear. The CDR3 extends over 13 amino acids. V was pared by 5 bases and J by 0 bases, with 8 bases between. Germline CDR1 reads SGDLS; CDR2 reads YYNGEE. The CDR3 region has the DNA TGTGCCAGCAGTGGAGGGATGAACACTGAAGCTTTCTTT. This gives the protein CASSGGMNTEAFF.

This chain connects TRBV7-9 to TRBJ1-4; 7 bases align to TRBD1. Trimming took 4 bases from V and 8 from J; bases not matched to a gene: 10. Germline CDR1 reads SEHNR; CDR2 reads FQNEAQ (reference sequence). CDR3 length equals 15 residues. The CDR3 nucleotides are TGTGCCAGCAGCTCCAGACAGGGATGGGAGGAAAAACTGTTTTTT. It specifies CASSSRQGWEEKLFF.

CDR3 nucleotide sequence: TGTGCCTGGAGGGTGGGAGGGATCCAAGAGACCCAGTACTTC. It specifies CAWRVGGIQETQYF. The chain joins TRBV30 to TRBJ2-5; TRBD2 aligns across 7 bases. From germline, CDR1 is GTSNPN and CDR2 SVGIG (reference sequence). J lost 1 base, V lost 3 bases, and 5 bases had no gene match. The CDR3 length is 14 residues.

V gene TRBV18 combines with J gene TRBJ2-7, with 7 bases lining up with TRBD2. This CDR3 has 14 residues. The V gene end was trimmed by 3 bases and the J gene end by 5 bases; junction bases not matched to a gene: 7. Germline values: CDR1 KGHSH, CDR2 LQKENI. CDR3 in amino acids: CASSPREAMDEQYF. The CDR3 DNA sequence: TGTGCCAGCTCACCCCGGGAGGCTATGGACGAGCAGTACTTC.

The V call is TRBV5-1, the J call TRBJ2-2; TRBD1 matches at 7 bases. The ends lost 4 bases at V and 2 bases at J; junction bases unmatched: 5. The CDR3 has 15 residues. The germline gives CDR1 SGHRS, CDR2 YFSETQ. The CDR3 reads CASSPNRGNTGELFF. DNA for the CDR3: TGCGCCAGCAGCCCGAACAGGGGAAACACCGGGGAGCTGTTTTTT.

This clone was seen more than once but under ten times. The chain employs TRBV28 and TRBJ2-7, with TRBD2 identical over 10 bases. Germline V gene lookup returns CDR1 MDHEN and CDR2 SYDVKM. Losses at the gene ends were 7 bases for V and 0 bases for J; bases not matched to a gene: 6. The CDR3 has 15 residues. CDR3 loop: CASTDSGRSSYEQYF. CDR3 in DNA: TGTGCCAGCACCGATAGCGGGAGGAGCTCCTACGAGCAGTACTTC. Variable domain in full (rest from reference TRBV28 and TRBJ2-7): DVKVTQSSRYLVKRTGEKVFLECVQDMDHENMFWYRQDPGLGLRLIYFSYDVKMKEKGDIPEGYSVSREKKERFSLILESASTNQTSMYLCASTDSGRSSYEQYFGPGTRLTVT.

The chain uses TRBV3-1 (or the pseudogene TRBV3-2) and TRBJ2-7, with TRBD2 matching 14 bases. V dropped 1 base and J dropped 4; count of bases not matched to a gene: 3. The CDR3 loop spans 16 amino acids. Germline V lookup: CDR1 LGHDT, CDR2 YNNKEL (reference sequence). The CDR3 DNA is TGTGCCAGCAGCCAAGGACTAGCGGGAGGGCAATACGAGCAGTACTTC. It codes for CASSQGLAGGQYEQYF.

The chain uses TRBV28 and TRBJ1-6; 8 bases agree with TRBD1. Looked up from germline, CDR1 is MDHEN and CDR2 is SYDVKM. CDR3 length: 15 residues. Trimming cost V 7 bases and J 10 bases; bases outside gene matches: 12. The DNA for the CDR3 is TGTGCCAGCACCCCGCATGGCAGGGGGCAATCACCCCTCCACTTT. Translated, it gives CASTPHGRGQSPLHF.